The entry below gives a single TCR beta chain sequence along with its context. This sample is drawn from a study of blood T cell repertoires in COVID-19. Study overall: There were acute and convalescent COVID-19 samples, and they came from the United States, Italy and Spain. Nucleic acid was either cDNA or gDNA, and it came from T cells, B-cell-depleted T cells, or PBMCs.

The table came from immunoSEQ multiplex PCR; TCRdb's copy has only in-frame clones and leaves some out. Of about 310,000 clones in the sample, around 85% were seen once. This CDR3 region has 12 residues. CDR1 is MDHEN, CDR2 SYDVKM, per germline. Losses at the gene ends were 6 bases for V and 6 bases for J; bases not matched to a gene: 4. A PCR-confirmed or clinician-diagnosed COVID-19 case had contacted exposed participants within 2 weeks of entry. Source material: PBMCs or T cells enriched from blood (not recorded which). The chain recombines TRBV28 with TRBJ1-1; 7 bases match TRBD1. This TCR was sampled from a woman under 40 who had been exposed to COVID-19. DNA of the CDR3: TGTGCCAGCAGATTAGGGACAGCTGAAGCTTTCTTT. It yields the protein CASRLGTAEAFF.